Detailed here is one TCR beta chain. This record belongs to a study of PD-1 blockade in classical Hodgkin lymphoma. Each patient experienced a relapse that followed autologous stem cell transplantation, and brentuximab vedotin exposure varied. Using immunoSEQ multiplex PCR, the repertoire was profiled, and TCRdb retains in-frame clones only, with some absent. This table has about 150,000 clones, around 73% appearing once. V was shortened by 6 bases and J by 8 bases, with 16 bases between the two germline ends. The V gene's germline CDR1 is ENHRY and CDR2 SYGVKD. The CDR3 is made up of 13 amino acids. This clonotype originated in a human donor with classical Hodgkin lymphoma. The specimen was peripheral blood mononuclear cells (PBMCs), collected before the second cycle of nivolumab. The chain recombines TRBV10-3 with TRBJ1-2; D is unresolved. The CDR3 sequence is CAISPDLERGYTF. The CDR3, as DNA: TGTGCCATCAGCCCGGACTTGGAGCGAGGCTACACCTTC.